The sequence of this T cell receptor beta chain was determined in a study of blood T cell repertoires in COVID-19. The method was immunoSEQ multiplex PCR; TCRdb's version includes in-frame clones alone and lacks a portion of them. This table has roughly 230,000 clones, 80% to 90% appearing once. This CDR3 has 12 amino acids. The V and J ends lost 6 bases and 7 bases respectively, with 12 bases between them. The V and J genes are TRBV12-3 or TRBV12-4 and TRBJ1-2; TRBD1 might be the D (5 bases). Material for sequencing was peripheral blood. The source is a middle-aged man with active or convalescent COVID-19. In nucleotides, the CDR3 is TGTGCCAGCAGCCAAGGACAACGTGGCTACACCTTC. Protein product: CASSQGQRGYTF.